Below, one T cell receptor beta chain is given with its context. What it recognizes is unknown. Prior to sequencing, the ViraFEST assay stimulated PBMC with viral peptide pools, which expanded the antigen-specific CD4+ T cells. At the end of about 9 days of culture, CD4+ T cells were isolated. The person had PCR-confirmed SARS-CoV-2 infection between March and December 2020. Everyone in the study got two shots of either the BNT162b2 or mRNA-1273 vaccine. The record originates from a study of vaccination effects on CD4 cells after COVID-19. Assay used: immunoSEQ multiplex PCR; TCRdb lists only in-frame clones, some missing. The sample yields 14,000 or so clones, 60% to 85% seen once. Trimming took 3 bases from V and 9 from J; bases not matched to a gene: 6. The CDR3 is made up of 14 amino acids. Per germline, CDR1 LNHDA and CDR2 SQIVND (reference sequence).

The V and J genes are TRBV19 and TRBJ2-2, with 8 bases that match TRBD1. The source was CD4+ T cells from PBMCs cultured with SARS-CoV-2 spike peptides, collected after COVID-19 vaccination. The source is a human donor who had a prior SARS-CoV-2 infection. CDR3 loop: CASSIGQGIRELFF. As DNA, the CDR3 is TGTGCCAGTAGTATTGGACAGGGAATTAGGGAGCTGTTTTTT.